This entry is about one TCR beta chain. There is no known antigen for this receptor. No much larger clone exists at a distance of one base, and base qualities are not known. The data were obtained in a study of T cell repertoires in cytomegalovirus infection (dated by TCRdb to about 2019). Context from the whole study: Donor HLA type was relevant to the analysis, because carriage of CMV infection together with the matching HLA type was indicated by public TCR beta signatures. The full study reports these points: The ex vivo response was dominated by HLA-C-restricted CMV-specific TCR beta clonotypes, and the single most frequent clonotype in two of eight donors was supplied by these HLA-C-restricted clonotypes. In both this cohort and an independent cohort of 350 to 400 donors, the cumulative frequency of public TCR beta family members distinguished carriers of CMV infection plus the relevant HLA type.

The germline V gene yields MDHEN for CDR1 and SYDVKM for CDR2. Inclusive of the bounding cysteine and phenylalanine, the CDR3 is 13 residues long. Just the 39-base CDR3 DNA is kept, in frame starting at base 1. V was cut back by 1 base and J by 2 bases, leaving a gap of 4 bases between them. Sequencing was carried out with an Illumina HiSeq 1500. The raw public data were reprocessed by TCRdb itself: fastp quality trimming at Q25, MiXCR clonotype calling, in-frame beta chains only. Entries are consolidated by CDR3 protein sequence, retaining the most common genes and DNA. For this sample the table gives around 740,000 distinct CDR3 sequences, of which about 40% were detected only once. Clones ranked in the top ten supply 2.8% of the sample.

The receptor was derived from a human donor in good health (CMV status not recorded). Some clones in this sample may be carry-over from other donors' samples. The specimen was PBMCs. Rearrangement joined TRBV28 to TRBJ2-3, with no D gene named confidently. CDR3 sequence: CASSLLPTDTQYF. In nucleotides, the sequence is TGTGCCAGCAGTTTATTGCCCACAGATACGCAGTATTTT.